Included here is one T cell receptor (beta chain) sequence, with context. The record originates from a study of control samples from healthy donors and cancer patients. TCRdb's table, derived via immunoSEQ multiplex PCR, lists solely in-frame clones and lacks some. Of roughly 220,000 clones detected, over 90% appear once; the ten largest clones hold over 1.2%. CDR3 length: 13 residues. The V end lost 7 bases, the J end lost 2 bases, and 9 bases lay between the germline ends. The germline gives CDR1 KGHDR, CDR2 SFDVKD. The sequence was obtained from a man aged 45 to 65 in good health. The sequenced sample consisted of blood. The chain links TRBV24-1 to TRBJ2-3; D is ambiguous. The CDR3 nucleotides are TGTGCCACCAGCGGAGAAATCACAGATACGCAGTATTTT. This encodes CATSGEITDTQYF.